This is a list of T cell receptor beta chains from one sample in a study of T cell responses to AZD1222 COVID-19 vaccine. Generated by immunoSEQ multiplex PCR, the TCRdb table keeps only in-frame clones and is missing some. The sample contains some 180,000 clones, roughly 92% of which appear only once. This sample comprised peripheral blood, obtained on day 0 of AZD1222 vaccination. These TCRs come from an adult in good health. The conserved cysteine and the conserved F or W are not part of the CDR3 here.

TRBJ1-2	TRBV19	ASSVSVGHGYT
TRBJ2-7	TRBV19	ASSIESSGGGQY
TRBJ1-6	TRBV7-9	ASSGGRVDSPLH
TRBJ1-2	TRBV2	ASSDAGLNYGYT
TRBJ2-3	TRBV18	ASSPPGRGGFTQY
TRBJ1-6	TRBV11-2	ASSKLDGGSPLH
TRBJ1-2	TRBV25-1	ASSEGADYGYT
TRBJ1-1	TRBV7-3	ASSEQGENTEAF
TRBJ1-1	TRBV19	ASSIGVGVEGEAF
TRBJ2-7	TRBV29-1	SVGAAQYEQY
TRBJ2-5	TRBV10-1	ASSRTGGQETQY
TRBJ1-2	TRBV28	AGGSNYGYT
TRBJ2-7	TRBV19	ASTDRAAYEQY
TRBJ1-2	TRBV29-1	SVISGTGFGYT
TRBJ1-3	TRBV2	ASKTGSATFSGNTIY
TRBJ1-2	TRBV18	ASSPPEPPYGYT
TRBJ1-1	TRBV7-3	ASSSQRGTEAF
TRBJ1-1	TRBV2	ASSQRGNRRDTEAF
TRBJ1-1	TRBV10-3	ASMGASAF
TRBJ2-7	TRBV7-2	ASSLRGYEQY